The TCR beta chain described here comes from a study of cytotoxic CD8 clonotypes in ibrutinib-treated CLL. Trimming removed 4 bases from V and 1 base from J; junction bases left unmatched: 6. The CDR3 is made up of 18 amino acids. Germline V gene data show CDR1 as MRHNA and CDR2 as SNTAGT. Only in-frame clones appear in the TCRdb table, and some are missing; sequencing was by immunoSEQ multiplex PCR. In the table there are roughly 100,000 clones, about 78% of which are singletons. About this clone: Its target is unknown.

General study points: Clonality was elevated at ibrutinib response and had returned toward baseline at progression.

The clonotype was recovered from a human donor with chronic lymphocytic leukemia. Specimen: PBMCs, collected after 12 months of ibrutinib treatment. The chain couples TRBV6-4 to TRBJ2-1, with 14 bases lining up with TRBD2. This CDR3 is CASSAGTSGGLSYNEQFF. DNA of the CDR3: TGTGCCAGCAGTGCAGGGACTAGCGGGGGCCTTTCCTACAATGAGCAGTTCTTC.